A selection of T cell receptor beta chains follows, all from one sample in a study of CD8+ T cells in alopecia areata. Data came from immunoSEQ multiplex PCR; TCRdb stores just in-frame clones and leaves some out. The table lists about 190,000 clones, 50% to 60% of them singletons, with roughly 0.7% in the top ten. Sequencing was performed on CD4+ T cells sorted from blood, taken at week 4, from a patient treated with tofacitinib. The receptor source for this set is a human donor with alopecia areata. Each CDR3 is given with its conserved first and last residue. A D gene is named only where the DNA matches it firmly. Clone size is not always given. Where it is, it says once, few, many or a class for expanded clones.

>TRBD2|TRBJ2-5|-|TRBV4-3
CASSQGDSGMISETQYF
TGCGCCAGCAGCCAAGGGGATAGCGGGATGATCTCGGAGACCCAGTACTTC
>TRBD1|TRBJ1-5|-|TRBV18
CASSPRTGGNQPQHF
TGTGCCAGCTCACCGAGGACAGGGGGCAATCAGCCCCAGCATTTT
>-|TRBJ1-1|-|TRBV27
CASSPGWGMNTEAFF
TGTGCCAGCAGTCCCGGGTGGGGGATGAACACTGAAGCTTTCTTT
>-|TRBJ1-1|-|TRBV19
CASMRNTEAFF
TGTGCCAGTATGAGGAACACTGAAGCTTTCTTT
>-|TRBJ1-1|few|TRBV10-3
CAISETGSRTEAFF
TGTGCCATCAGTGAGACAGGGTCGCGCACTGAAGCTTTCTTT
>TRBD2|TRBJ2-5|few|TRBV25-1
CASSGVGGVETQYF
TGTGCCAGCAGTGGAGTTGGGGGGGTAGAGACCCAGTACTTC
>-|TRBJ2-3|-|TRBV9
CASSVVGRPSTDTQYF
TGTGCCAGCAGCGTAGTGGGCCGCCCTAGCACAGATACGCAGTATTTT
>-|TRBJ2-1|few|TRBV6-5
CASRRQGPSSGEQFF
TGTGCCAGCAGACGCCAAGGACCTTCGTCTGGCGAGCAGTTCTTC
>-|TRBJ2-1|-|TRBV19
CASSIAGHTRSYNEQFF
TGTGCCAGTAGTATAGCCGGACATACCCGCTCCTACAATGAGCAGTTCTTC
>TRBD1|TRBJ2-7|-|TRBV30
CACGQGNYEQYF
TGTGCCTGTGGACAGGGGAATTACGAGCAGTACTTC
>TRBD1|TRBJ1-5|-|TRBV4-1
CASSPLGQGAEEPQHF
TGCGCCAGCAGCCCTTTGGGACAGGGGGCGGAGGAGCCCCAGCATTTT
>TRBD2|TRBJ2-1|-|TRBV5-7
CASSLWGGNNEQFF
TGTGCCAGCAGCTTATGGGGGGGGAACAATGAGCAGTTCTTC
>-|TRBJ2-7|-|TRBV5-4
CASSSGTNYEQYF
TGTGCCAGCAGCTCCGGGACAAACTACGAGCAGTACTTC
>-|TRBJ2-7|-|TRBV25-1
CASSDRHEQYF
TGTGCCAGCAGTGACAGGCACGAGCAGTACTTC
>-|TRBJ2-1|-|TRBV6-5
CASLSFSGHKQFF
TGTGCCAGCCTCTCCTTTTCGGGGCATAAGCAGTTCTTC
>-|TRBJ2-5|-|TRBV2
CASSTPTETQYF
TGTGCCAGCAGCACCCCGACCGAGACCCAGTACTTC
>TRBD2|TRBJ2-1|-|TRBV15
CATSRRATSGSRYEQFF
TGTGCCACCAGCAGACGGGCGACTAGCGGGAGTAGATATGAGCAGTTCTTC
>-|TRBJ2-2|once|TRBV18
CASSPPVVVTGELFF
TGTGCCAGCTCACCACCAGTCGTGGTAACCGGGGAGCTGTTTTTT
>-|TRBJ2-2|-|TRBV28
CASRPGRNTGELFF
TGTGCCAGCAGACCTGGACGGAACACCGGGGAGCTGTTTTTT
>-|TRBJ2-3|-|TRBV29-1
CSLRVGSITDTQYF
TGCAGCCTCCGCGTTGGGTCGATCACAGATACGCAGTATTTT
>-|TRBJ2-7|-|TRBV9
CASSVDIGGYEQYF
TGTGCCAGCAGCGTAGATATTGGGGGCTACGAGCAGTACTTC
>-|TRBJ1-2|-|TRBV30
CACTGSLYGYTF
TGTGCCTGCACAGGGTCTCTCTATGGCTACACCTTC
>TRBD2|TRBJ2-1|-|TRBV7-2
CASTGASTSGKIF
TGTGCCAGCACCGGGGCCTCGACTAGCGGGAAGATCTTC
>-|TRBJ2-5|few|TRBV6-6
CASRAQGQETQYF
TGTGCCAGCAGAGCACAGGGCCAAGAGACCCAGTACTTC
>-|TRBJ2-4|few|TRBV4-1
CASSQDWTQGNIQYF
TGCGCCAGCAGCCAAGACTGGACGCAGGGCAACATTCAGTACTTC
>-|TRBJ1-5|-|TRBV27
CASSGQLNQPQHF
TGTGCCAGCAGTGGACAGCTCAATCAGCCCCAGCATTTT
>-|TRBJ2-5|-|TRBV30
CAWSLGGGETQYF
TGTGCCTGGAGTCTGGGGGGAGGTGAGACCCAGTACTTC
>-|TRBJ2-1|-|TRBV15
CATSRGRESYNEQFF
TGTGCCACCAGCAGGGGCAGGGAATCCTACAATGAGCAGTTCTTC
>TRBD1|TRBJ1-2|few|TRBV25-1
CASSVGGQGYGYTF
TGTGCCAGCAGTGTGGGGGGACAGGGCTATGGCTACACCTTC
>-|TRBJ2-4|-|TRBV29-1
CSVGQAGGVNIQYF
TGCAGCGTCGGACAGGCTGGAGGGGTAAACATTCAGTACTTC
>TRBD1|TRBJ1-1|few|TRBV5-1
CASSPRRDSGFEAFF
TGCGCCAGCAGCCCACGCCGGGACAGCGGATTTGAAGCTTTCTTT
>-|TRBJ2-5|-|TRBV21-1
CASSPEPSGRKSQETQYF
TGTGCCAGCAGCCCCGAACCTAGCGGGAGGAAGAGTCAAGAGACCCAGTACTTC
>-|TRBJ2-1|-|TRBV4-1
CASSQPDGSSYNEQFF
TGCGCCAGCAGCCAACCTGACGGCAGCTCCTACAATGAGCAGTTCTTC
>-|TRBJ1-2|-|TRBV18
CASSPLQGNYGYTF
TGTGCCAGCTCACCACTGCAGGGCAACTATGGCTACACCTTC
>-|TRBJ2-5|-|TRBV5-1
CASSRASVGETQYF
TGCGCCAGCAGTAGAGCGTCAGTCGGAGAGACCCAGTACTTC
>-|TRBJ2-3|few|TRBV7-6
CASSLEGLRTDTQYF
TGTGCCAGCAGCTTGGAGGGTTTACGTACAGATACGCAGTATTTT
>-|TRBJ1-2|-|TRBV25-1
CASSPGRLYGYTF
TGTGCCAGCAGTCCGGGACGGCTCTATGGCTACACCTTC
>-|TRBJ2-1|-|TRBV29-1
CSVVSGYRLNEQFF
TGCAGCGTTGTCAGTGGTTATCGTTTAAATGAGCAGTTCTTC
>TRBD1|TRBJ1-2|-|TRBV29-1
CSVEDRGPGGPTGYTF
TGCAGCGTTGAAGATCGGGGGCCAGGGGGTCCTACCGGCTACACCTTC
>TRBD2|TRBJ2-3|-|TRBV5-1
CASSPALAGADTDTQYF
TGCGCCAGCAGCCCCGCACTAGCGGGAGCAGACACAGATACGCAGTATTTT
>-|TRBJ2-5|few|TRBV15
CATSLNLETQYF
TGTGCCACCAGCCTAAACTTAGAGACCCAGTACTTC
>-|TRBJ2-7|-|TRBV28
CASSSQGPVGEQYF
TGTGCCAGCAGTTCACAGGGACCGGTAGGGGAGCAGTACTTC
>TRBD1|TRBJ2-1|-|TRBV30
CAWSVRVGTGGANEQFF
TGTGCCTGGAGTGTCCGAGTAGGGACAGGGGGCGCAAATGAGCAGTTCTTC
>-|TRBJ2-5|-|TRBV2
CASSQGVETQYF
TGTGCCAGCAGCCAGGGTGTGGAGACCCAGTACTTC
>TRBD1|TRBJ2-7|-|TRBV15
CATSIGTGSYEQYF
TGTGCCACCAGCATCGGGACAGGCTCCTACGAGCAGTACTTC
>-|TRBJ2-7|-|TRBV29-1
CSVLYYLGEQYF
TGCAGCGTTCTTTACTACCTCGGAGAGCAGTACTTC
>TRBD1|TRBJ2-3|few|TRBV25-1
CASSLRGGQGAGDTQYF
TGTGCCAGCAGTCTAAGGGGAGGACAGGGGGCCGGAGATACGCAGTATTTT
>-|TRBJ2-7|-|TRBV6-5
CASSPDRYEQYF
TGTGCCAGCAGCCCGGACCGCTACGAGCAGTACTTC
>TRBD1|TRBJ1-2|-|TRBV7-2
CASSLPSPGQGAYYYGYTF
TGTGCCAGCAGCCTACCATCCCCGGGACAGGGGGCCTACTACTATGGCTACACCTTC
>-|TRBJ2-1|-|TRBV5-1
CASSLDRDSLVDEQFF
TGCGCCAGCAGCTTGGACCGGGACTCATTGGTCGATGAGCAGTTCTTC
>-|TRBJ1-2|once|TRBV4-1
CASSQQPRENNGYTF
TGCGCCAGCAGCCAGCAGCCCAGGGAGAACAATGGCTACACCTTC
>-|TRBJ2-2|few|TRBV29-1
CSVEVFRAGELFF
TGCAGCGTTGAAGTTTTCAGGGCCGGGGAGCTGTTTTTT
>TRBD1|TRBJ2-3|-|TRBV9
CASSAVVDRANTDTQYF
TGTGCCAGCAGCGCCGTCGTGGACAGGGCTAACACAGATACGCAGTATTTT
>-|TRBJ2-4|-|TRBV28
CASSLPGARENIQYF
TGTGCCAGCAGTCTGCCGGGGGCGCGGGAAAACATTCAGTACTTC
>TRBD1|TRBJ2-5|-|TRBV29-1
CSVRDSRVGTQYF
TGCAGCGTTCGGGACAGCCGCGTCGGGACCCAGTACTTC
>-|TRBJ1-1|-|TRBV2
CASTPRTVNTEAFF
TGTGCCAGCACCCCCCGGACGGTGAACACTGAAGCTTTCTTT
>-|TRBJ2-1|-|TRBV5-1
CASSRQTSGLRRVDEQFF
TGCGCCAGCAGCCGTCAAACGTCTGGGCTACGGAGAGTAGATGAGCAGTTCTTC
>-|TRBJ2-1|-|TRBV2
CASSRRAGSYNEQFF
TGTGCCAGCAGTAGGAGAGCGGGCTCCTACAATGAGCAGTTCTTC
>TRBD1|TRBJ1-1|once|TRBV4-2
CASSPDRGTEAFF
TGTGCCAGCAGCCCGGACAGGGGCACTGAAGCTTTCTTT
>-|TRBJ2-5|-|TRBV7-2
CASSLESVIGMSETQYF
TGTGCCAGCAGCTTAGAATCGGTCATAGGGATGAGTGAGACCCAGTACTTC